The present entry profiles one T cell receptor (beta chain) with its context. Its specificity is not known. This specimen comes from a study of siplizumab effects on memory and regulatory T cells. Germline CDR1 and CDR2: SGHRS and YFSETQ. This CDR3 is 15 amino acids long. Germline trimming cut 5 bases from V and 1 base from J; bases unmatched to any gene: 8. Study findings and constraints: The authors mapped only a minor fraction of alloreactive clones to unstimulated subsets.

The protocol was immunoSEQ multiplex PCR, while the TCRdb copy is restricted to in-frame clones and leaves out a portion. The table has fewer than 120,000 clones, roughly 92% seen once. The TCR sequence derives from a human donor in good health. The chain joins TRBV5-1 to TRBJ2-5; 7 bases are a match to TRBD1. Sample: CD4+ T cells sorted from blood. The CDR3 loop reads CASSFTGVGQETQYF. The CDR3 DNA reads TGCGCCAGCAGTTTTACAGGGGTGGGCCAAGAGACCCAGTACTTC.